This T cell receptor beta chain emerged from a study of T-cell memory formation after mild COVID-19. Study outcomes and limitations: Of the contracting clones, CD4+ ones lay mainly in CM and EM, and CD8+ ones in EMRA.

Per the germline V gene, CDR1 is SQVTM and CDR2 is ANQGSEA. The CDR3 extends over 15 amino acids. V lost 2 bases and J lost 5; bases outside the gene matches: 10. On this clonotype: Its target is not known.

TCRdb itself ran the 5' RACE reads through MiXCR, one entry per CDR3 protein. The table has 150,000 or so distinct CDR3 sequences, about 14% seen once. This rearrangement joins TRBV29-1 to TRBJ2-3; 7 bases map to TRBD2. The sequence was collected from an adult woman who had mild COVID-19 (a few samples of this study predate the infection). Cell type and time point are not known. Material for sequencing was PBMCs or a T cell subset sorted from them (not recorded which). CDR3 sequence: CSVESGEGLKDTQYF. The CDR3 DNA is TGCAGCGTTGAATCGGGGGAGGGCCTGAAAGATACGCAGTATTTT.